Sequencing of this T cell receptor beta chain was carried out in a study of CD8 T cells in Susac syndrome. From germline, CDR1 is LNHDA and CDR2 SQIVND (reference sequence). Trimming left V 8 bases short and J 1 base short, with 17 bases between. CDR3 length equals 15 residues. Random hexamers were used to reverse transcribe 0.5 to 1 ug of RNA. TCRdb re-called the immunoSEQ multiplex PCR reads through MiXCR, storing one row per CDR3 protein. Of 130,000 or so distinct CDR3 sequences listed, around 75% are singletons. TEMRA cells were FACS-enriched, with CD8+ and CD4+ T cells isolated negatively. Sequenced material: CD8+ T cells from PBMCs. This TCR came from a human donor with multiple sclerosis. The rearrangement links TRBV19 to TRBJ1-1; a weak D match, TRBD1 (6 bases). Written as DNA, the CDR3 is TGTGCCAGTGGTTCGAGATGGACAGAGAACACTGAAGCTTTCTTT. It translates to CASGSRWTENTEAFF.